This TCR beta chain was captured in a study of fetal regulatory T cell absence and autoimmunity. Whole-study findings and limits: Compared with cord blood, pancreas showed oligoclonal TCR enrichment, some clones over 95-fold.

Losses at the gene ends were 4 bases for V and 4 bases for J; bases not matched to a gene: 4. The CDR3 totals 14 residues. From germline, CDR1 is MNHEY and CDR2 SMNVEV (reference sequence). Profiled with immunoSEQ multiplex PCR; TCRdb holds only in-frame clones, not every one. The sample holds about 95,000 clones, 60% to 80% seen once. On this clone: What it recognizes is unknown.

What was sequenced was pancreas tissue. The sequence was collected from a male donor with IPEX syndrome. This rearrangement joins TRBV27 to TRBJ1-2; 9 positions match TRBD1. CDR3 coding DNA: TGTGCCAGCAGTTGGGGACAGGGAGGCTATGGCTACACCTTC. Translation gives CASSWGQGGYGYTF.